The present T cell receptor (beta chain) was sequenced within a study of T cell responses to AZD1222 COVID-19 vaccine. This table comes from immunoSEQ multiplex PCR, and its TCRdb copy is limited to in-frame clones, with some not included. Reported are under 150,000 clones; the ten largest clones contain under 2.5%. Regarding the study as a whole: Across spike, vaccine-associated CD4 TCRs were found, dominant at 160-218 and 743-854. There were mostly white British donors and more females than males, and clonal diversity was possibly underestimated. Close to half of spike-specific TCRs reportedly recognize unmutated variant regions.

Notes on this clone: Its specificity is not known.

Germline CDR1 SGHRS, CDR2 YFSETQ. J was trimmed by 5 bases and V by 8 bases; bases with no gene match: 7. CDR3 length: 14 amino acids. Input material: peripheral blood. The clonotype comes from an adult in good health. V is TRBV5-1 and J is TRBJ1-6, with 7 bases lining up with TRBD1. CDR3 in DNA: TGCGCCAGTACCCGGGACAGAAATAATTCACCCCTCCACTTT. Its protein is CASTRDRNNSPLHF.